This entry lists 12 T cell receptor beta chains sequenced from one sample in a study of CD8 T cells in ankylosing spondylitis (dated 2017 in TCRdb). Receptors were amplified or captured by 5' RACE. Sequencing took place on an Illumina HiSeq 2500. Starting from the raw public reads, TCRdb applied fastp trimming at Q25, assembled clones with MiXCR and retained in-frame beta chains. Each CDR3 protein gets just one entry, which takes the most common genes and DNA from the rows behind it. The sample table lists 250,000 to 350,000 distinct CDR3 sequences, about 20% of them with a count of one. The leading ten clones occupy about 8% of the sample. Sequencing was performed on blood, either unsorted or a sorted T cell fraction (not recorded which). These TCRs come from a male donor with ankylosing spondylitis or in good health (not recorded which).

The chain is built from TRBV7-2 and TRBJ1-1; TRBD1 is a possible D gene (5 bases). The CDR3 loop spans 17 amino acids. Trimming took 5 bases from V and 4 from J, leaving 23 bases between them. CDR1 SGHTA and CDR2 FQGNSA come from the germline V gene. This chain's CDR3 is CASSPQSGTVSGTEAFF. CDR3 nucleotide sequence: TGTGCCAGCAGCCCACAATCCGGGACCGTCTCAGGCACTGAAGCTTTCTTT.

This sequence joins TRBV28 and TRBJ2-6; D possibly corresponds to TRBD1 (5 bases). Germline V gives CDR1 MDHEN, CDR2 SYDVKM. V was clipped by 8 bases and J by 4 bases, with 15 bases between them. This CDR3 comprises 15 residues. The CDR3 region is CASGKGAHGANVLTF. The DNA for the CDR3 is TGTGCCAGCGGCAAAGGGGCTCACGGGGCCAACGTCCTGACTTTC.

In DNA form, the CDR3 reads TGTGCCAGCCGGGCGCTCGGCACAGATACGCAGTATTTT. Translation: CASRALGTDTQYF. The rearrangement uses TRBV27 and TRBJ2-3; D remains unclear. V was clipped by 8 bases and J by 1 base, with 10 bases between them. Germline CDR1 MNHEY, CDR2 SMNVEV (reference sequence). The CDR3 has 13 residues.

The table lists this clonotype with a few counts. V gene TRBV6-5 combines with J gene TRBJ2-1; weak D call: TRBD2 (5 bases). This CDR3 has 13 amino acids. From germline, CDR1 is MNHEY and CDR2 SVGAGI. With 6 bases removed from V and 6 bases from J, the gap between germline ends came to 12 bases. This CDR3 reads CASSYEEGNEQFF. For the CDR3, the DNA is TGTGCCAGCAGCTACGAAGAGGGCAATGAGCAGTTCTTC.

V and J are TRBV7-2 and TRBJ2-1; D ambiguous. CDR1 is SGHTA, CDR2 FQGNSA, per germline. This CDR3 comprises 14 residues. The V end lost 2 bases, the J end lost 0 bases, and 5 bases lay between the germline ends. The CDR3 loop reads CASSLLNSYNEQFF. The CDR3 region has the DNA TGTGCCAGCAGCTTATTAAACTCCTACAATGAGCAGTTCTTC.

This clonotype turned up a few times. V gene TRBV28 combines with J gene TRBJ2-3, with D possibly TRBD1 on 5 matching bases. Germline CDR1 reads MDHEN; CDR2 reads SYDVKM. The CDR3 spans 11 residues. Trimming removed 8 bases at V and 6 bases at J, with 9 bases between. The CDR3 here is CASARVDTQYF. The CDR3 DNA is TGTGCCAGCGCCAGGGTCGATACGCAGTATTTT.

This clonotype was seen only a few times. As DNA, the CDR3 is TGTGCCAGCAGCCAAGATCTATACTACAATGAGCAGTTCTTC. Its protein product is CASSQDLYYNEQFF. The chain employs TRBV4-2 and TRBJ2-1; no reliable D call. V was pared by 0 bases and J by 3 bases, with 6 bases between. Per germline, CDR1 LGHNA and CDR2 YNFKEQ. CDR3 length: 14 residues.

The chain joins TRBV5-1 to TRBJ2-2, with no clear D. Germline CDR1 and CDR2: SGHRS and YFSETQ. CDR3 size: 12 residues. Trimming stripped 8 bases from V and 5 bases from J, with 10 bases between. Here the CDR3 reads CARMAETGELFF. CDR3 nucleotides: TGCGCCAGGATGGCTGAGACCGGGGAGCTGTTTTTT.

On this clonotype itself: One base away lies a much larger clone, so this may be a sequencing read error. The chain couples TRBV10-3 to TRBJ2-5, with 8 bases lining up with TRBD1. CDR1 and CDR2 (germline): ENHRY, SYGVKD. After removal of 4 bases from V and 0 bases from J, the junction contained 4 bases not matched to a gene. This CDR3 region has 15 residues. CDR3 DNA sequence: TGTGCCATCAGTGCTGCGGGACAGGACCAAGAGACCCAGTACTTC. Its translation is CAISAAGQDQETQYF.

This clonotype was detected only a few times. The chain couples TRBV5-1 to TRBJ2-1, with TRBD2 identical over 9 bases. CDR3 length: 17 residues. Germline V gene lookup returns CDR1 SGHRS and CDR2 YFSETQ. Trimming at V came to 4 bases and at J to 4 bases, leaving 12 bases not matched to a gene. CDR3 bases: TGCGCCAGCAGCCCGGCCCGGACTAGCGTCGGATACAATGAGCAGTTCTTC. It specifies CASSPARTSVGYNEQFF.

The table lists this clonotype with many counts. This chain uses TRBV4-2 with TRBJ2-3, with D possibly matching TRBD2 (6 bases). CDR1 is LGHNA, CDR2 YNFKEQ, per germline. This CDR3 has 16 residues. Trimming took off 0 bases at V and 8 bases at J, with 18 bases between the two ends. The CDR3 region has the DNA TGTGCCAGCAGCCAAGATTCGGGACTCGTCACTGGTACGCAGTATTTT. Translation: CASSQDSGLVTGTQYF.

The chain has TRBV6-1 and TRBJ1-1; a weak D match, TRBD1 (5 bases). The CDR3 is 15 amino acids. V was trimmed by 9 bases and J by 5 bases, leaving 22 bases between them. CDR1 is MNHNS and CDR2 is SASEGT in the germline V gene. As DNA, the CDR3 is TGTGCCAGGGGGGGGTATGCCCCCGCGGGGACTGAAGCTTTCTTT. Translation gives CARGGYAPAGTEAFF.